This TCR beta chain was recorded in a study of T cell changes during pregnancy in multiple sclerosis. TCRdb's copy holds only in-frame clones and misses some; the assay was immunoSEQ multiplex PCR. The sample has about 110,000 clones, 91% seen once. Germline V gene data show CDR1 as SGHVS and CDR2 as FNYEAQ. This CDR3 spans 15 amino acids. The ends were cut back, 0 bases at V and 2 bases at J, with 10 bases in the middle. The sequence derives from a female donor with multiple sclerosis, enrolled in a pregnancy study. The chain uses TRBV7-6 and TRBJ1-2, with D hard to call. The source material was peripheral blood, sampled before pregnancy. CDR3 sequence: CASSLAGAGNYGYTF. CDR3 DNA sequence: TGTGCCAGCAGCTTAGCTGGTGCGGGGAACTATGGCTACACCTTC.